This TCR beta chain was identified during a study of identical twins. Study-wide results and limits: Models underestimated TCR alpha sharing (out-of-frame) in monozygotic twins.

cDNA carried unique molecular identifiers, and a universal primer site was added by template switching. TCRdb passed the 5' RACE reads through MiXCR, listing each CDR3 protein once. Here the sample spans 550,000 to 700,000 distinct CDR3 sequences, less than 25% being singletons. CDR3 length equals 13 residues. Trimming shortened V by 2 bases and J by 5 bases, and 10 bases separated the two germline ends. Per the germline V gene, CDR1 is SGDLS and CDR2 is YYNGEE. This clonotype showed up just a few times. Its antigen remains unknown. A further study also used this sample, focusing on T cells expressing NK-cell markers. As that study records: Researchers report these clonotypes also headed the CD3+CD56-NKG2C+ fraction in several donors.

This receptor was identified in a woman aged 18 to 35 in good health. The rearrangement uses TRBV9 and TRBJ2-5; either TRBD1 or TRBD2 may supply D (5 bases each). The sample was PBMCs. Here the CDR3 reads CASSVYGTETQYF. CDR3 nucleotides: TGTGCCAGCAGCGTGTACGGGACGGAGACCCAGTACTTC.